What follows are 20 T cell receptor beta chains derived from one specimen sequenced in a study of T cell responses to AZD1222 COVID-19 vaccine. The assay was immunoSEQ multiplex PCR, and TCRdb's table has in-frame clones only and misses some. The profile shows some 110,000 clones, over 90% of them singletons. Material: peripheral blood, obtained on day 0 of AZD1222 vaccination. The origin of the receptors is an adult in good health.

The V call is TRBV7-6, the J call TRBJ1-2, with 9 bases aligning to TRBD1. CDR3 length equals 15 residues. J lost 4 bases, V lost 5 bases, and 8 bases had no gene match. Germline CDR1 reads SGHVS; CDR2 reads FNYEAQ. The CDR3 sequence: CASSPTDRGAYGYTF. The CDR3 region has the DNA TGTGCCAGCAGCCCCACAGACAGGGGGGCCTATGGCTACACCTTC.

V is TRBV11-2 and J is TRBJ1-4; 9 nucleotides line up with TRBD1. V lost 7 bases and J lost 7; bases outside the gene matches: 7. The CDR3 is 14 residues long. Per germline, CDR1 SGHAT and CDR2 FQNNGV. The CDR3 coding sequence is TGTGCCAGCAAGTTACAGGGGGCAGGTGAAAAACTGTTTTTT. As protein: CASKLQGAGEKLFF.

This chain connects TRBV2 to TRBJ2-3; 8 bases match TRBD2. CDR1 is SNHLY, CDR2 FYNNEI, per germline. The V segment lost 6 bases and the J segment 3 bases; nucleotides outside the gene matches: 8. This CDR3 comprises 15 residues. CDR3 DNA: TGTGCCAGCAGGATGGAAGCGGGAGTTACAGATACGCAGTATTTT. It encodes CASRMEAGVTDTQYF.

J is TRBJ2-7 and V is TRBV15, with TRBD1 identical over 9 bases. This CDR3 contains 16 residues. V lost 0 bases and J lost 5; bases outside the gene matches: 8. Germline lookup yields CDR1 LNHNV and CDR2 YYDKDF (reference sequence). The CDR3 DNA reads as TGTGCCACCAGCAGAGATCAGGGGACAGGGAGCGACGAGCAGTACTTC. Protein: CATSRDQGTGSDEQYF.

CDR3 in DNA: TGTGCCAGCAGTTATGGGCCAGGGGATACGCAGTATTTT. This codes for CASSYGPGDTQYF. The V call is TRBV6-5, the J call TRBJ2-3, with D maybe TRBD1 (5 bases). The germline gives CDR1 MNHEY, CDR2 SVGAGI. CDR3 length: 13 residues. Trimming left V 3 bases short and J 6 bases short, with 10 bases between.

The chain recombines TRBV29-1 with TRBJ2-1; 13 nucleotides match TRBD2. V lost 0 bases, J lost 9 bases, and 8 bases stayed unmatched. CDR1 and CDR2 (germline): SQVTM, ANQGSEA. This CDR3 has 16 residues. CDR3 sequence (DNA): TGCAGCGTTGAAGATTGGAGGACTAGCGGGAGAGGTGAGCAGTTCTTC. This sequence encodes CSVEDWRTSGRGEQFF.

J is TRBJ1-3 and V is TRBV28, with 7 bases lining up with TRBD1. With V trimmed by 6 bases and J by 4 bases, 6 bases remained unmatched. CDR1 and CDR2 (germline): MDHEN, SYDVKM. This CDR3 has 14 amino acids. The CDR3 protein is CASSAGTVGNTIYF. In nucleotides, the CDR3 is TGTGCCAGCAGCGCCGGGACAGTCGGAAACACCATATATTTT.

The CDR3: CATVVWDTQYF. DNA of the CDR3: TGTGCCACCGTAGTATGGGATACGCAGTATTTT. The chain recombines TRBV2 with TRBJ2-3; D is ambiguous. The CDR3 spans 11 residues. V dropped 10 bases and J dropped 6 bases, with 11 bases sitting between them. CDR1 SNHLY and CDR2 FYNNEI come from the germline V gene. The variable domain in full, completed from reference TRBV2 and TRBJ2-3, reads EPEVTQTPSHQVTQMGQEVILRCVPISNHLYFYWYRQILGQKVEFLVSFYNNEISEKSEIFDDQFSVERPDGSNFTLKIRSTKLEDSAMYFCATVVWDTQYFGPGTRLTVL.

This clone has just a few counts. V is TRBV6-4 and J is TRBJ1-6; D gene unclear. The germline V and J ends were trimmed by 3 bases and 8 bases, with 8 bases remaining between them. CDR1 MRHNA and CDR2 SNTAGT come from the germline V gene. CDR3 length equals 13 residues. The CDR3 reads CASSETKDSPLHF. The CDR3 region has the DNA TGTGCCAGCAGTGAGACTAAGGATTCACCCCTCCACTTT.

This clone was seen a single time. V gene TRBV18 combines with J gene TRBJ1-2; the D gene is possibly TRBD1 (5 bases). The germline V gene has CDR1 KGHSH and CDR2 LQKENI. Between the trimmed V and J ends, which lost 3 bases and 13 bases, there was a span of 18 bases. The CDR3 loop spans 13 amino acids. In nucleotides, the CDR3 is TGTGCCAGCTCACCCCCCGGGACTCTCCGATGCACCTTC. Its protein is CASSPPGTLRCTF.

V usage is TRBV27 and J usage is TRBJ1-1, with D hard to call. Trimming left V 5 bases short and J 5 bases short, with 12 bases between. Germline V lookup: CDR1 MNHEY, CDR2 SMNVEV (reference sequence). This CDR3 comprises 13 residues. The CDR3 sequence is CASSGGFGTEAFF. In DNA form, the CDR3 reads TGTGCCAGCAGTGGTGGATTTGGAACTGAAGCTTTCTTT.

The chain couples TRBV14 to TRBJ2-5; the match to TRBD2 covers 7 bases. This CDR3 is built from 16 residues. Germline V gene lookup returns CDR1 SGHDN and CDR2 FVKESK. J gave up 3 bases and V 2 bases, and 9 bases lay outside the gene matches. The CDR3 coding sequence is TGTGCCAGCAGCCAATTGAGCGGGACTCTTGAAGAGACCCAGTACTTC. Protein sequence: CASSQLSGTLEETQYF.

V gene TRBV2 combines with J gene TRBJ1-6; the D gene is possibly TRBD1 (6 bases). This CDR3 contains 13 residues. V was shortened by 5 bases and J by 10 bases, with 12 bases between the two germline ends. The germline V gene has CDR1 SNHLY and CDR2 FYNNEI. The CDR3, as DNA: TGTGCCAGCAGTCCAGGGGAGATCTCACCCCTCCACTTT. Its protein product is CASSPGEISPLHF.

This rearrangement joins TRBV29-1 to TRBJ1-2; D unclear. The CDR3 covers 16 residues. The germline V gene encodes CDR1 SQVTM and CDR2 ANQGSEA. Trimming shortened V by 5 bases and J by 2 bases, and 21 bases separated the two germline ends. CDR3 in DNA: TGCAGCGTTTTTCATCCGACTACCCCGGAGAACTATGGCTACACCTTC. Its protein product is CSVFHPTTPENYGYTF.

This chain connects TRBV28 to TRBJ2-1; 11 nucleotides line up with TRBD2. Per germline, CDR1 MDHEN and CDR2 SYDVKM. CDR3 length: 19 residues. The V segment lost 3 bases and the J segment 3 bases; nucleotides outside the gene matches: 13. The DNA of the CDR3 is TGTGCCAGCAGTTTTTCGAGACTAGCGGGGTCCGGAAACTACAATGAGCAGTTCTTC. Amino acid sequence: CASSFSRLAGSGNYNEQFF.

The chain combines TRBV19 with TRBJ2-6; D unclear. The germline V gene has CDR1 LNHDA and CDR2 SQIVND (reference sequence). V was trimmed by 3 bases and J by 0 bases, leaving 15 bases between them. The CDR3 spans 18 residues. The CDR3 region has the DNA TGTGCCAGTAGTATTTTAGTTGGGGTCCTCTCTGGGGCCAACGTCCTGACTTTC. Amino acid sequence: CASSILVGVLSGANVLTF.

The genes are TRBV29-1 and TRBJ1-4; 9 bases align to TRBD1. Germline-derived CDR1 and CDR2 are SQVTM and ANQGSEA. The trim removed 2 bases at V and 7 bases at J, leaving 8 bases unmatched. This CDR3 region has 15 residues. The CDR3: CSVERHGTGSEKLFF. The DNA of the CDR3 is TGCAGCGTTGAAAGACACGGGACAGGGAGTGAAAAACTGTTTTTT.

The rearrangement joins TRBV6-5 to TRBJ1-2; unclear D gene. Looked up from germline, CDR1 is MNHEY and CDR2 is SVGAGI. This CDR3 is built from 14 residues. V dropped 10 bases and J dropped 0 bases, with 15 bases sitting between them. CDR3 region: CATKQGLANYGYTF. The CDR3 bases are TGTGCCACTAAACAAGGCTTAGCTAACTATGGCTACACCTTC.

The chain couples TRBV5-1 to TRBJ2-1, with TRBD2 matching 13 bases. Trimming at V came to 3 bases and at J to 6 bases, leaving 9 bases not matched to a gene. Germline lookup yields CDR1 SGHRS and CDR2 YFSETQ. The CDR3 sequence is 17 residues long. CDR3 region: CASSSRTSGSFPNEQFF. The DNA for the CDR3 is TGCGCCAGCAGCTCGCGGACTAGCGGGAGTTTTCCCAATGAGCAGTTCTTC. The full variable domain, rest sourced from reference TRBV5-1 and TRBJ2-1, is KAGVTQTPRYLIKTRGQQVTLSCSPISGHRSVSWYQQTPGQGLQFLFEYFSETQRNKGNFPGRFSGRQFSNSRSEMNVSTLELGDSALYLCASSSRTSGSFPNEQFFGPGTRLTVL.

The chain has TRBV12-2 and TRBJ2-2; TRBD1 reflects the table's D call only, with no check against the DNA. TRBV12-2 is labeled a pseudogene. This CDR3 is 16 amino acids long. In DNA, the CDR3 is TGTGCAAGTCGCTTACTCCCGGGACAGCAGACCGGGGAGCTGTTTTTT. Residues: CASRLLPGQQTGELFF.